These 18 T cell receptor beta chains were sequenced from one sample in a study of regulatory T cells in long-lasting Graves disease. The time point here: newly diagnosed GD, antithyroid drugs for less than 3 months. PBMC-extracted RNA yielded the TCR library. The authors built TCR beta libraries using iRepertoire HTBI primers and Arm-PCR of CDR3 regions. TCRdb independently ran MiXCR on the multiplex PCR reads; one entry per CDR3 protein. The data hold 500,000 or so distinct CDR3 sequences, with 14% observed a single time. The data were also submitted as part of a second study, on T cells in Graves' hyperthyroidism and ophthalmopathy.

This specimen consisted of peripheral blood mononuclear cells (PBMCs), obtained at new diagnosis, from a patient treated with antithyroid drugs. These TCRs come from a woman between 45 and 60 years old with Graves disease.

There are a few counts of this clonotype. The V call is TRBV29-1, the J call TRBJ2-1; D remains unclear. The CDR3 sequence is 10 residues long. Germline values: CDR1 SQVTM, CDR2 ANQGSEA. Trimming stripped 4 bases from V and 5 bases from J, with 3 bases between. The CDR3 bases are TGCAGCGTTGCGGACAATGAGCAGTTCTTC. Residues: CSVADNEQFF.

The V call is TRBV12-3 or TRBV12-4, the J call TRBJ1-1; D is uncertain. The CDR3 has 14 amino acids. Trimming took off 4 bases at V and 5 bases at J, with 14 bases between the two ends. CDR3 region: CASSYREVGTEAFF. CDR3 coding DNA: TGTGCCAGCAGTTATCGGGAGGTCGGGACTGAAGCTTTCTTT.

The chain has TRBV7-9 and TRBJ2-7; D unresolved. The germline V gene encodes CDR1 SEHNR and CDR2 FQNEAQ (reference sequence). V was clipped by 5 bases and J by 3 bases, with 11 bases between them. There are 13 residues in the CDR3. The CDR3 DNA reads as TGTGCCAGCAGCGCATCCCAGGTCTACGAGCAGTACTTC. Translated, it gives CASSASQVYEQYF.

This clonotype was observed many times. This sequence joins TRBV9 and TRBJ2-1; the match to TRBD2 covers 7 bases. The J call may be wrong; the DNA end is better matched by TRBJ2-5. The CDR3 runs 15 residues. Germline V lookup: CDR1 SGDLS, CDR2 YYNGEE. The CDR3, as DNA: TGTGCCAGCAGCGTAAGGCCTAGCGGATTTGAGACCCAGTACTTC. Its protein is CASSVRPSGFETQYF.

About this clonotype itself: The junction shows a germline mismatch at one end, possibly a read error. The V call is TRBV28, the J call TRBJ2-5; TRBD2 aligns across 10 bases. Germline V CDR1 and CDR2: MDHEN, SYDVKM. This CDR3 comprises 17 residues. DNA for the CDR3: TGCACCAGCAGTTTATCGCTAGCGGGAGAGATAGGCGAGACCCAGTACTTC. It is translated as CTSSLSLAGEIGETQYF.

This clonotype occurred many times. V is TRBV11-2 and J is TRBJ2-2; D could derive from TRBD1 or TRBD2 (5 bases each). The CDR3 consists of 16 residues. CDR1 and CDR2 from the germline V gene are SGHAT and FQNNGV. Deletions cut 1 base from V and 4 bases from J, with 13 bases between. CDR3 residues: CASSLAQGEFTGELFF. CDR3 nucleotides: TGTGCCAGCAGCTTAGCTCAAGGGGAGTTCACCGGGGAGCTGTTTTTT.

The chain recombines TRBV30 with TRBJ1-2; D is ambiguous. Germline lookup yields CDR1 GTSNPN and CDR2 SVGIG (reference sequence). CDR3 length: 13 amino acids. V lost 5 bases, J lost 8 bases, and 18 bases lay in between. This CDR3 reads CAWLRRNTIGYTF. The CDR3 DNA reads TGTGCCTGGTTACGCCGGAATACTATAGGCTACACCTTC.

This rearrangement joins TRBV30 to TRBJ1-6; D is ambiguous. Trimming took 4 bases from V and 7 from J, leaving 26 bases between them. CDR3 length equals 18 residues. Germline values: CDR1 GTSNPN, CDR2 SVGIG (reference sequence). Here the CDR3 DNA reads TGTGCCTGGACTGGAAATGAGGCGATACGATTACAAAATTCACCCCTCCACTTT. Translating gives CAWTGNEAIRLQNSPLHF. The whole variable domain, remainder taken from reference TRBV30 and TRBJ1-6, is SQTIHQWPATLVQPVGSPLSLECTVEGTSNPNLYWYRQAAGRGLQLLFYSVGIGQISSEVPQNLSASRPQDRQFILSSKKLLLSDSGFYLCAWTGNEAIRLQNSPLHFGNGTRLTVT.

This clonotype was detected ten times or more. The chain uses TRBV7-3 and TRBJ2-3; 8 nucleotides agree with TRBD2. Looked up from germline, CDR1 is SGHTA and CDR2 is FQGTGA. The trim removed 5 bases at V and 4 bases at J, leaving 5 bases unmatched. This CDR3 region has 14 residues. The CDR3 reads CASSRGLGADTQYF. In nucleotides, the CDR3 is TGTGCCAGCAGCAGGGGACTAGGCGCAGATACGCAGTATTTT.

This clonotype has at least ten counts. The J gene is TRBJ2-5, the V gene TRBV27; TRBD1 agrees at 9 bases. CDR3 length: 16 amino acids. Per the germline V gene, CDR1 is MNHEY and CDR2 is SMNVEV (reference sequence). The V gene end was trimmed by 2 bases and the J gene end by 1 base; junction bases not matched to a gene: 5. The CDR3 sequence is CASSLLGQGPQETQYF. The CDR3 region has the DNA TGTGCCAGCAGTTTACTGGGACAGGGACCCCAAGAGACCCAGTACTTC.

The table lists this clonotype with many counts. V usage is TRBV10-3 and J usage is TRBJ2-1, with TRBD2 matching 7 bases. CDR3 length equals 16 residues. The V gene's germline CDR1 is ENHRY and CDR2 SYGVKD. With 0 bases clipped from V and 4 bases from J, the junction kept 6 bases outside the gene matches. CDR3 nucleotides: TGTGCCATCAGTGAGTCAAACGGGAGGCCGTACAATGAGCAGTTCTTC. It translates to CAISESNGRPYNEQFF.

This clonotype has ten or more counts. The chain is built from TRBV29-1 and TRBJ1-1; TRBD1 is a possible D gene (6 bases). The CDR3 extends over 16 amino acids. Trimming removed 4 bases at V and 4 bases at J, with 22 bases between. CDR1 is SQVTM, CDR2 ANQGSEA, per germline. CDR3 in amino acids: CSVGSRGGAGRTEAFF. The DNA for the CDR3 is TGCAGCGTTGGGTCCAGGGGAGGGGCGGGGCGCACTGAAGCTTTCTTT.

The genes are TRBV5-1 and TRBJ1-1; perhaps TRBD1 as D (6 bases). CDR1 is SGHRS and CDR2 is YFSETQ in the germline V gene. The CDR3 runs 15 residues. V was pared by 0 bases and J by 8 bases, with 17 bases between. The CDR3 region is CASSLDGIAGVEAFF. The CDR3 coding sequence is TGCGCCAGCAGCTTGGACGGGATCGCAGGGGTCGAAGCTTTCTTT.

This clonotype was counted ten times or more. V and J are TRBV12-3 or TRBV12-4 and TRBJ1-4, with D possibly matching TRBD1 (6 bases). Trimming removed 3 bases at V and 7 bases at J, with 12 bases between. This CDR3 region has 14 residues. CDR3 in amino acids: CASSFRDTAEKLFF. CDR3 coding DNA: TGTGCCAGCAGTTTCCGGGACACAGCTGAAAAACTGTTTTTT.

V gene TRBV6-1 combines with J gene TRBJ2-1, with 8 bases fitting TRBD2. Per germline, CDR1 MNHNS and CDR2 SASEGT. The junction had 12 bases not matched to a gene; V was cut back by 6 bases and J by 5 bases. The CDR3 length is 16 residues. This chain's CDR3 is CASRLAAERAHNEQFF. The CDR3 DNA is TGTGCCAGCAGACTAGCGGCAGAGCGGGCCCACAATGAGCAGTTCTTC.

The J gene is TRBJ2-3, the V gene TRBV9; D uncertain. Between the trimmed V and J ends, which lost 0 bases and 0 bases, there was a span of 11 bases. Germline V gene sequence: CDR1 SGDLS, CDR2 YYNGEE. The CDR3 sequence is 16 residues long. The CDR3 is CASSVATATSTDTQYF. The DNA of the CDR3 is TGTGCCAGCAGCGTAGCTACGGCAACTAGCACAGATACGCAGTATTTT.

This clonotype came up many times. The V call is TRBV11-2, the J call TRBJ2-7; D not certain. V gave up 1 base and J gave up 2 bases, with 9 bases separating them. The CDR3 loop spans 14 amino acids. CDR1 and CDR2 from the germline V gene are SGHAT and FQNNGV. CDR3 loop: CASSLVDGPYEQYF. The DNA for the CDR3 is TGTGCCAGCAGCTTAGTGGATGGGCCCTACGAGCAGTACTTC.

There are many counts of this clonotype. The gene calls are TRBV5-5 and TRBJ2-1; 14 nucleotides agree with TRBD2. CDR3 length: 19 amino acids. The germline V gene has CDR1 SGHKS and CDR2 YYEKEE (reference sequence). The ends lost 4 bases at V and 3 bases at J; junction bases unmatched: 12. The DNA of the CDR3 is TGTGCCAGCAGCCCCACGGGACTAGCGGGAGACGGGATCTACAATGAGCAGTTCTTC. Protein: CASSPTGLAGDGIYNEQFF.